This paragraph reports one TCR beta chain. Its antigen remains unknown. TCRdb re-called the 5' RACE reads through MiXCR, storing one row per CDR3 protein. The table shows fewer than 350,000 distinct CDR3 sequences, with 8.7% occurring only once. Per germline, CDR1 LNHNV and CDR2 YYDKDF (reference sequence). V was trimmed by 0 bases and J by 4 bases, leaving 9 bases between them. This CDR3 has 14 residues. The data belong to a study of T cells after yellow fever vaccination. Study observations and caveats: By day 5 rather than day 15, the secondary response had peaked, though it was weaker. Abundant clonotypes from the bulk population could contaminate FACS-sorted repertoires. The booster response re-showed most primary clones: roughly 97% CD4, 88% CD8.

The chain links TRBV15 to TRBJ2-5; D perhaps matches TRBD1 (6 bases). The TCR originated in a man aged 18 to 30 who received the YFV17D yellow fever vaccine. The sample consisted of PBMCs, taken on the day of the first yellow fever vaccination. CDR3 loop: CATSRDRGSETQYF. The DNA of the CDR3 is TGTGCCACCAGCAGAGATAGGGGGTCAGAGACCCAGTACTTC.